This T cell receptor beta chain emerged from a study of CD8 T cells in Susac syndrome. Negative isolation yielded CD8+ and CD4+ T cells; FACS enriched TEMRA cells. With random hexamers, about 0.45 to 1 ug RNA was reverse transcribed. Across 54 Vbeta and 13 Jbeta, immunoSEQ multiplex PCR amplified TCR beta CDR3. MiXCR was run by TCRdb on the immunoSEQ multiplex PCR reads, yielding one entry per CDR3 protein. The sample lists more than 100,000 distinct CDR3 sequences; just under 95% were seen once. Sequences were obtained from CD8+ T cells from PBMCs. This clonotype was obtained from a human donor with Susac syndrome.

CDR3 sequence: CASSLASVEAFF. The CDR3 DNA follows: TGTGCCAGCAGCTTAGCGTCGGTTGAAGCTTTCTTT. The chain has TRBV13 and TRBJ1-1, with D unresolved. With 1 base removed from V and 7 bases from J, the gap between germline ends came to 7 bases. This CDR3 comprises 12 residues. The V gene's germline CDR1 is PRHDT and CDR2 FYEKMQ (reference sequence).